The clone carrying this T cell receptor beta chain was seen only a few times. The antigen is unknown. These data are taken from a study of T cell repertoires in cytomegalovirus infection. Study background: Carrying CMV and the relevant HLA type showed in public TCR beta signatures. Study findings and constraints: There were carriers of CMV plus the relevant HLA, and cumulative public TCR beta family frequency identified them. Ex vivo responses were dominated by HLA-C-restricted CMV-specific TCR beta clonotypes.

The CDR3 has 14 residues. V was pared by 0 bases and J by 9 bases, with 14 bases between. CDR1 MNHEY and CDR2 SVGAGI come from the germline V gene. TCRdb re-called the reads through MiXCR, storing one row per CDR3 protein. The repertoire holds approximately 250,000 distinct CDR3 sequences, with around 8.7% as singletons. This chain uses TRBV6-5 with TRBJ1-1, with a weak D call TRBD1 (5 bases). The sequence came from a human donor in good health (CMV status not recorded). Some clones in this sample may be carry-over from other donors' samples. Material for sequencing was PBMCs. This CDR3 is CASSYSQGVAKAFF. The DNA of the CDR3 is TGTGCCAGCAGTTACTCGCAGGGAGTAGCAAAAGCTTTCTTT.